Here is one T cell receptor beta chain with its context. No antigen is known for it. Both about-4-week and about-12-week second-dose recipients were combined. Germline V gene data show CDR1 as SNHLY and CDR2 as FYNNEI. The CDR3 runs 16 residues. V lost 11 bases to trimming and J lost 0 bases; unmatched junction nucleotides: 9. Generated by immunoSEQ multiplex PCR, the TCRdb table keeps only in-frame clones and is missing some. This table holds 130,000 to 150,000 clones, about 86% found once. This sample was included in a study of T cell responses to AZD1222 COVID-19 vaccine. Study-wide points: Sampled repertoires all dated from after the peak T cell response. Females outnumbered males among donors, who were mostly white British; clonal diversity was possibly underestimated. At 160-218 and 743-854, vaccine-associated CD4 TCRs were dominant, and they spanned spike.

The chain links TRBV2 to TRBJ2-2, with 10 bases fitting TRBD1. Sequenced material: peripheral blood, taken 28 days after the second AZD1222 dose. This TCR derives from an adult who received the AZD1222 COVID-19 vaccine. The CDR3 sequence: CAWAGTGETNTGELFF. The CDR3, as DNA: TGTGCCTGGGCGGGGACAGGGGAGACGAACACCGGGGAGCTGTTTTTT. Filled out from reference TRBV2 and TRBJ2-2, the complete variable domain reads EPEVTQTPSHQVTQMGQEVILRCVPISNHLYFYWYRQILGQKVEFLVSFYNNEISEKSEIFDDQFSVERPDGSNFTLKIRSTKLEDSAMYFCAWAGTGETNTGELFFGEGSRLTVL.